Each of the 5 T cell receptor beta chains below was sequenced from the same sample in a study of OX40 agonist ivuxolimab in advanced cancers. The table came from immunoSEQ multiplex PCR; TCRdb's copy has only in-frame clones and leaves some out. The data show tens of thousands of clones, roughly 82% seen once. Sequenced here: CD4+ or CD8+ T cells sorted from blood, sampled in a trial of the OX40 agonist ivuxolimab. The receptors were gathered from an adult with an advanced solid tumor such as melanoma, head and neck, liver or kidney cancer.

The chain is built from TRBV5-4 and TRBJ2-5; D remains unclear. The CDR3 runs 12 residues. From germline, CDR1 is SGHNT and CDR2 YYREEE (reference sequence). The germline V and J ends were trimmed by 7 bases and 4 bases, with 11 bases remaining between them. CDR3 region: CASGSGRETQYF. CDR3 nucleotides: TGTGCCAGCGGATCCGGCCGAGAGACCCAGTACTTC.

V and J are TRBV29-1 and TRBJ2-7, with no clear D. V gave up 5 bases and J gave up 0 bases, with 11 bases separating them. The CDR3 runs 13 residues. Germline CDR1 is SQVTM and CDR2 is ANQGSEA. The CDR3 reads CSVRNSSSYEQYF. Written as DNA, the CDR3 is TGCAGCGTTAGGAACAGCTCCTCCTACGAGCAGTACTTC.

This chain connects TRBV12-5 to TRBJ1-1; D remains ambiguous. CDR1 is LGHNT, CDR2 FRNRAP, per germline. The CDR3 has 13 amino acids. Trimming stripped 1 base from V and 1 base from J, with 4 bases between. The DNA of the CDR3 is TGTGCTAGTGGTTTGGAAGGGAACACTGAAGCTTTCTTT. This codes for CASGLEGNTEAFF.

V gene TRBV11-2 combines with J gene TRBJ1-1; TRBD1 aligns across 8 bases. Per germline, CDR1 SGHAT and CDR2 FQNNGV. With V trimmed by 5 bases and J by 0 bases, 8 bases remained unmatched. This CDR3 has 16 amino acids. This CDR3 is CASSRGQGFMNTEAFF. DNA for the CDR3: TGTGCCAGCAGCCGTGGACAGGGCTTCATGAACACTGAAGCTTTCTTT.

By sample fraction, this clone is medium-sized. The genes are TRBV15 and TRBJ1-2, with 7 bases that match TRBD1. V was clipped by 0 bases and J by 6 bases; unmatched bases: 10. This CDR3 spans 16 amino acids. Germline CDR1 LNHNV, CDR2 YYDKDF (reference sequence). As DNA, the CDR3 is TGTGCCACCAGCAGAGATCTACAGGGGCCCCTCCATGGCTACACCTTC. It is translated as CATSRDLQGPLHGYTF.